This T cell receptor (beta chain) was observed in a study of cytomegalovirus exposure and HLA in healthy donors (dated by TCRdb to 2016 to 2017). General notes on the study: According to a later analysis, one platform produced both the roughly 130 validation repertoires and the 666 repertoires of the first cohort. The study aimed to test whether signatures of past pathogen exposure could be identified by cataloging public T cell receptors. In addition to the first cohort of 666 subjects, a separate validation cohort of about 120 different subjects was used. High-throughput TCR immunosequencing, statistical association of individual TCRs with disease status, and machine learning were combined to predict cytomegalovirus infection status.

Beyond this particular receptor, the publication reports: A total of fewer than 200 TCR beta chains were listed by the study as associated with cytomegalovirus. A later analysis had no HLA typing for the validation cohort, so co-occurrence there was scored across all 120 repertoires. In a later analysis, TCRs clustered in the first cohort were found to also tend to co-occur in the roughly 120 validation repertoires, with approximately 95% of cluster scores above 0. In vitro tests confirmed that a few of the cytomegalovirus-associated TCR beta chains recognize cytomegalovirus antigens. It was suggested by the authors that the approach could potentially be generalized to other disease states and immunological phenotypes. In both the original and validation cohorts, the classifier was reported to diagnose cytomegalovirus status with high specificity and sensitivity. Across donors, most TCR sequences were observed very rarely, whereas some public TCRs were present in many individuals.

Via the germline V gene, CDR1 is MNHNS and CDR2 SASEGT. Unmatched junction bases come to 1, with V trimmed by 8 bases and J by 4 bases. The CDR3, cysteine through phenylalanine, is 12 amino acids long. Kept here is only the CDR3 DNA, which spans 36 bases and is read in frame from base 1. The donors were included in the validation cohort of some 110 subjects, a group kept apart from the roughly 610-subject first cohort. Library construction relied on the immunoSEQ multiplex PCR assay. The paper's data handling went like this. To diagnose cytomegalovirus status from the catalog of TCR beta chain sequences, a statistical classification framework was built. TCRdb took this table from immuneACCESS and kept in-frame rearrangements with V and J called. Such tables lack part of the clones; where checked against another copy, unresolved V genes explain under half of the gap, and the rest is unexplained. D and trimming come from the DNA, and the V and J calls and clone size come from that table. Across this sample there are about 190,000 clones, with about 80% seen only once. The leading ten clones occupy roughly 7% of the sample.

About this clone: Its specific antigen is unknown. There are no base qualities to consult, and no much larger clone falls within one base.

In this chain, TRBV6-1 is recombined with TRBJ2-5; 10 central bases correspond to TRBD1. The sample comprised PBMCs. The TCR sequence derives from a young man in good health and CMV-seropositive. The nucleotide sequence is TGTGCCAGCGGGGACAGGGGAGAGACCCAGTACTTC. The translation is CASGDRGETQYF.